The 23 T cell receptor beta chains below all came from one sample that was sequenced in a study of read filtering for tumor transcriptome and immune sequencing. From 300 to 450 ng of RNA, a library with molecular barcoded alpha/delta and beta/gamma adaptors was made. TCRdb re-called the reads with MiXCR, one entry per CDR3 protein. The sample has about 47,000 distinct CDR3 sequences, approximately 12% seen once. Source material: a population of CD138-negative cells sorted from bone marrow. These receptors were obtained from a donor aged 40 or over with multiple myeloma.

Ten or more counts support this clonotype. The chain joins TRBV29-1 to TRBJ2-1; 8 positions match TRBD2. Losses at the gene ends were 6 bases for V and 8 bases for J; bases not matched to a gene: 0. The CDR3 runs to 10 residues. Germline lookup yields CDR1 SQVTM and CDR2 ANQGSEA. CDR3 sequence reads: CSVLADEQFF. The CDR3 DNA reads TGCAGCGTACTAGCGGATGAGCAGTTCTTC.

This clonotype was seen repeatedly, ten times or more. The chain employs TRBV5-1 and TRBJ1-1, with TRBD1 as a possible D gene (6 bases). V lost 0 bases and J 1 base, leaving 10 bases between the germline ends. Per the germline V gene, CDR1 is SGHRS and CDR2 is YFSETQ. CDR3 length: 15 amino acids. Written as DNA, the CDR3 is TGCGCCAGCAGCTTGGGGGACACCTCGAACACTGAAGCTTTCTTT. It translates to CASSLGDTSNTEAFF.

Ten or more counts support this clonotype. The chain's CDR3 is CASSQGPESFLFF. The CDR3, as DNA: TGTGCCAGCAGCCAAGGGCCGGAAAGCTTTCTGTTTTTT. The V call is TRBV3-1, the J call TRBJ1-4; D unclear. CDR3 length equals 13 residues. Trimming pared 1 base from V and 14 bases from J, leaving 14 bases between. Germline V gene lookup returns CDR1 LGHDT and CDR2 YNNKEL (reference sequence).

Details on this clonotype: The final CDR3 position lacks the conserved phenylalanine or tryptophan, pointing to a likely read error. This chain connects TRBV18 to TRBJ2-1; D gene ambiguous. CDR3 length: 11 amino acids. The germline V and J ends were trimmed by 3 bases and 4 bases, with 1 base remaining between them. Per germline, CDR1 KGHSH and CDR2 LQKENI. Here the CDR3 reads CASSPYNEQFL. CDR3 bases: TGTGCCAGCTCACCTTACAATGAGCAGTTCCTC.

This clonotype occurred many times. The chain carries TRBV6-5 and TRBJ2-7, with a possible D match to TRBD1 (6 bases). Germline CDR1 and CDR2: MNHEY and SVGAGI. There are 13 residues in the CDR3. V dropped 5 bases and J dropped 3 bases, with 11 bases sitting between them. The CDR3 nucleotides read TGTGCCAGCAGTCTGGGGGACAACTACGAGCAGTACTTC. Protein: CASSLGDNYEQYF.

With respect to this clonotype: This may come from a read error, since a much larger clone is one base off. CDR3 bases: TGTGCCTGTAACCGGGACAGGGCCGCCGGCGCCGGGGGGCTGTTTTTT. Protein product: CACNRDRAAGAGGLFF. The J gene is TRBJ2-2, the V gene TRBV30; 9 bases map to TRBD1. The germline gives CDR1 GTSNPN, CDR2 SVGIG (reference sequence). CDR3 length: 16 amino acids.

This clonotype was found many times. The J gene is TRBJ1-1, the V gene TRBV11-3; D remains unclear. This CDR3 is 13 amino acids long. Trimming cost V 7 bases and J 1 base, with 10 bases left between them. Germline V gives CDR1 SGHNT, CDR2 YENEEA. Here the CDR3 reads CASNNRGNTEAFF. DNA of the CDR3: TGTGCCAGCAACAATCGGGGGAACACTGAAGCTTTCTTT.

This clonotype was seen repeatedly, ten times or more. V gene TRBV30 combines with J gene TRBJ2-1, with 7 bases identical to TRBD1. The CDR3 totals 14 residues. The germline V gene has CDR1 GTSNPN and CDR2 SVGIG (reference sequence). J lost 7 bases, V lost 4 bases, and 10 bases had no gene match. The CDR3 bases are TGTGCCTGGATTCCGGGGACAGCTGGGAATGAGCAGTTCTTC. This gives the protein CAWIPGTAGNEQFF.

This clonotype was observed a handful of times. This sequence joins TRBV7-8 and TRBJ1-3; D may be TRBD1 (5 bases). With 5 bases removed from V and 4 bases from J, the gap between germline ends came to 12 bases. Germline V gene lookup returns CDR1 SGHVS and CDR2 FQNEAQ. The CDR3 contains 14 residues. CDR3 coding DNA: TGTGCCAGCAGCCACCGGGGCATCGGAAACACCATATATTTT. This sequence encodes CASSHRGIGNTIYF.

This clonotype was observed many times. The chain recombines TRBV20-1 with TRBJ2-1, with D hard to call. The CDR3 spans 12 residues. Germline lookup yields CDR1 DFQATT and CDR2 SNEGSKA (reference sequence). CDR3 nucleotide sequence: TGCAGGGCCAGGAGCTCCTACAATGAGCAGTTCTTC. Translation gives CRARSSYNEQFF.

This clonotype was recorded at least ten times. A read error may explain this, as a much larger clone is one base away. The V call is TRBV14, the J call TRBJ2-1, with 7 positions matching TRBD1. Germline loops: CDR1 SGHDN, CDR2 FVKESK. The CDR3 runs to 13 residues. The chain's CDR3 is CASRGQSYNEQLF. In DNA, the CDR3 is TGTGCCAGTAGGGGACAGTCCTACAATGAGCAGCTCTTC.

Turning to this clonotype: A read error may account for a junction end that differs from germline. The CDR3 is CSAGGGVANEKPFF. CDR3 DNA sequence: TGCAGTGCCGGGGGGGGGGTAGCTAATGAAAAACCGTTCTTT. V gene TRBV20-1 combines with J gene TRBJ1-4; D possibly corresponds to TRBD1 (5 bases). The CDR3 runs 14 residues. Germline CDR1 DFQATT, CDR2 SNEGSKA (reference sequence).

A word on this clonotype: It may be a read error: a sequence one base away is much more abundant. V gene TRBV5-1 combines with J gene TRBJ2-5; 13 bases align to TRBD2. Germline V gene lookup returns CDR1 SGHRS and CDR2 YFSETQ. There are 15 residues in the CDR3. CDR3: CVSSPGTSGKETQYF. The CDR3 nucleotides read TGCGTCAGCAGCCCAGGGACTAGCGGGAAAGAGACCCAGTACTTC. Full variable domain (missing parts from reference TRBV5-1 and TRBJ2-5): KAGVTQTPRYLIKTRGQQVTLSCSPISGHRSVSWYQQTPGQGLQFLFEYFSETQRNKGNFPGRFSGRQFSNSRSEMNVSTLELGDSALYLCVSSPGTSGKETQYFGPGTRLLVL.

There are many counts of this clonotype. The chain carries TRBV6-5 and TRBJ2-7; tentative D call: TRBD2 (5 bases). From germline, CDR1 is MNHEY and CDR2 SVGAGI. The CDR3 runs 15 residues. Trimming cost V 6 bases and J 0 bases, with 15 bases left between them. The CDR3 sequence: CASRFSNGVSYEQYF. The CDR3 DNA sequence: TGTGCCAGCAGGTTTTCTAACGGGGTCTCCTACGAGCAGTACTTC.

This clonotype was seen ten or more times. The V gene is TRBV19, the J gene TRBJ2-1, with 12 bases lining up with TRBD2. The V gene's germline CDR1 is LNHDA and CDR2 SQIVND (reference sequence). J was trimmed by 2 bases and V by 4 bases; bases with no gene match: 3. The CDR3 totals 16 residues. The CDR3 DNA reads TGTGCCAGTAGTACCTCTAGCGGGAGGGCCTACAATGAGCAGTTCTTC. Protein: CASSTSSGRAYNEQFF. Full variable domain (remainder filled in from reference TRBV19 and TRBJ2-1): DGGITQSPKYLFRKEGQNVTLSCEQNLNHDAMYWYRQDPGQGLRLIYYSQIVNDFQKGDIAEGYSVSREKKESFPLTVTSAQKNPTAFYLCASSTSSGRAYNEQFFGPGTRLTVL.

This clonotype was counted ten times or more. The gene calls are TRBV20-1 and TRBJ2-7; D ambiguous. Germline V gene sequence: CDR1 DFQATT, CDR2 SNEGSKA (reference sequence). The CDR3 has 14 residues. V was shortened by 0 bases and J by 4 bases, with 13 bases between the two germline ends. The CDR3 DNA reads TGCAGTGCTAGAGACCGTGACGGGCGATACGAGCAGTACTTC. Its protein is CSARDRDGRYEQYF.

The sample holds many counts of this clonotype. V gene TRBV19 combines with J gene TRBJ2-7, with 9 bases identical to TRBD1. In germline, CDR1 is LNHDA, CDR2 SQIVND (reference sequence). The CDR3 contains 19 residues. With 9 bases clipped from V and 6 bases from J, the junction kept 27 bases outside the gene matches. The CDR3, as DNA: TGTGCCAGCCAGGACCGACAGGGGGTGTCCACGGCGGGGCTGCGCGAGCAGTACTTC. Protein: CASQDRQGVSTAGLREQYF.

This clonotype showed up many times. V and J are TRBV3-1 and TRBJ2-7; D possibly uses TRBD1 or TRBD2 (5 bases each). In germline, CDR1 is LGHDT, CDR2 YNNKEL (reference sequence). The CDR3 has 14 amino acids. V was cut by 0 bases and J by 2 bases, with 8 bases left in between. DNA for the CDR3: TGTGCCAGCAGCCAAGAAGAGGGGCCCTACGAGCAGTACTTC. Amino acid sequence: CASSQEEGPYEQYF.

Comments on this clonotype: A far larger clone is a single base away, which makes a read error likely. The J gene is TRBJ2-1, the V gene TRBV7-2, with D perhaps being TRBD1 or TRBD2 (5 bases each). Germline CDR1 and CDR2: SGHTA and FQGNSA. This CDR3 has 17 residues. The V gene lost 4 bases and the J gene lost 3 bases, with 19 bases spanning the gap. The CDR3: CASSSVGRGRVYNEQFF. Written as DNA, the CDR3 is TGTGCCAGCAGCTCCGTTGGTCGGGGCAGGGTCTACAATGAGCAGTTCTTC. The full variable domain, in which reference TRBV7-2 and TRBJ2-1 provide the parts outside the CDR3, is GAGVSQSPSNKVTEKGKDVELRCDPISGHTALYWYRQSLGQGLEFLIYFQGNSAPDKSGLPSDRFSAERTGGSVSTLTIQRTQQEDSAVYLCASSSVGRGRVYNEQFFGPGTRLTVL.

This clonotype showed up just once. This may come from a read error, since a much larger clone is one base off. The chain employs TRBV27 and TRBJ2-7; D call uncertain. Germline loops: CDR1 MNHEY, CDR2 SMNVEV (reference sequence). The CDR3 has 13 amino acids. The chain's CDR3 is CAGSSVNDGVAYF. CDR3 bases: TGTGCCGGCAGTTCGGTAAATGACGGTGTTGCGTACTTC.

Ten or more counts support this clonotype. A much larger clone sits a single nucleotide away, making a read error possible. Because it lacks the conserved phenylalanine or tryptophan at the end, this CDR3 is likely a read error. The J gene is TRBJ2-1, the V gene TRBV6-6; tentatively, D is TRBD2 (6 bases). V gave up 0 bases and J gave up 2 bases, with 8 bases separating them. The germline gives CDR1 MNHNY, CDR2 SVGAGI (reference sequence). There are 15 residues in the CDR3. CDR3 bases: TGTGCCAGCAGTTACTCCCGACTAGCCTACAATGAGCAGTTCTCC. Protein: CASSYSRLAYNEQFS.

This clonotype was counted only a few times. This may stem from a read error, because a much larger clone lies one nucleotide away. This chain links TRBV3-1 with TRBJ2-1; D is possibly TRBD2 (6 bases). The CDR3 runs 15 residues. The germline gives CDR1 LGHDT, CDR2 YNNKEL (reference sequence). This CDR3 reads CANSLLSGSYNEQFF. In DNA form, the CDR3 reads TGTGCCAACAGCCTGCTTAGCGGCTCCTACAATGAGCAGTTCTTC.

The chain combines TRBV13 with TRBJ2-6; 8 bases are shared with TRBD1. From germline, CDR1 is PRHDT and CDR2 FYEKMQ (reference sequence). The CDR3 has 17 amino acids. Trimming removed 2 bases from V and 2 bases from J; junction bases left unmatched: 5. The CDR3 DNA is TGTGCCAGCAGCTTAAGGACAGGGACTGCTGGGGCCAACGTCCTGACTTTC. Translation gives CASSLRTGTAGANVLTF. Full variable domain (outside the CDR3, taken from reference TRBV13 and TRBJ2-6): AAGVIQSPRHLIKEKRETATLKCYPIPRHDTVYWYQQGPGQDPQFLISFYEKMQSDKGSIPDRFSAQQFSDYHSELNMSSLELGDSALYFCASSLRTGTAGANVLTFGAGSRLTVL.